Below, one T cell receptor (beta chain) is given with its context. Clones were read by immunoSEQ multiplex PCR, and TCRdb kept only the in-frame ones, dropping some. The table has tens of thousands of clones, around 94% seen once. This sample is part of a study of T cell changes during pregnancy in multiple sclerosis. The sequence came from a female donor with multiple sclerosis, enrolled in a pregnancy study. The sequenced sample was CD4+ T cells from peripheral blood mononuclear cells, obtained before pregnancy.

This chain's CDR3 is CASSPDRVNTDTQYF. In DNA form, the CDR3 reads TGTGCCAGCAGCCCCGACAGGGTGAACACAGATACGCAGTATTTT. The rearrangement joins TRBV7-3 to TRBJ2-3, with 7 bases fitting TRBD1. Germline V gene lookup returns CDR1 SGHTA and CDR2 FQGTGA. The CDR3 has 15 amino acids. J gave up 2 bases and V 5 bases, and 7 bases lay outside the gene matches.